Only a few counts were recorded for the clone carrying this T cell receptor beta chain. Its target is unknown. TCRdb reprocessed the 5' RACE reads via MiXCR and lists one record per CDR3 protein. The top ten hold about 15% of the sample, which has fewer than 400,000 distinct CDR3 sequences, 20% to 25% seen once. The data were obtained in a study of CD8 T cells in ankylosing spondylitis. The study, taken as a whole, reports: Ankylosing spondylitis blood seemed to carry a telltale TCR beta motif made of several highly homologous variants. Reports say disease-linked clones showed up significantly more in matched ankylosing spondylitis synovial fluid. There were earlier reports of some motif variants in reactive arthritis synovial fluid and blood.

The CDR3 length is 15 residues. Losses at the gene ends were 4 bases for V and 1 base for J; bases not matched to a gene: 3. The clonotype comes from a male donor with ankylosing spondylitis. The specimen sequenced was blood, either unsorted or a sorted T cell fraction (not recorded which). The V call is TRBV12-3 or TRBV12-4, the J call TRBJ2-2; 7 bases line up with TRBD2. The CDR3 loop is CASSWSSGNTGELFF. The CDR3 DNA follows: TGTGCCAGCAGTTGGTCTAGCGGGAACACCGGGGAGCTGTTTTTT.